Reported below is one TCR beta chain. This may come from a read error, since a much larger clone is one base off. This sample is part of a study of T cells in Graves' hyperthyroidism and ophthalmopathy. This CDR3 has 16 residues. Germline values: CDR1 SGHVS, CDR2 FQNEAQ. Researchers amplified the TCR beta CDR3 regions from RNA transcripts. Carried out on the TCR CDR3, a first-round RT-PCR used the HTBI primer set. Using its own MiXCR run on the multiplex PCR reads, TCRdb lists one record per CDR3 protein. The sample lists over 350,000 distinct CDR3 sequences; 11% to 15% were seen once. Sequencing was done on a sample of blood. J is TRBJ2-3 and V is TRBV7-8; TRBD2 agrees at 8 bases. This sequence originates from a man aged 45-60 years with Graves' ophthalmopathy. CDR3 sequence (DNA): TGTGCCAGCAGCCTCTCGACTAGCGCTCTTGTAGATGCGCAGTATTTT. Its protein is CASSLSTSALVDAQYF.